This TCR beta chain was captured in a study of T cell repertoires in cytomegalovirus infection. Whole-study findings and limits: The cumulative frequency of public TCR beta families distinguished individuals who carried CMV together with the relevant HLA.

TCRdb passed the reads through MiXCR, listing each CDR3 protein once. In the table there are some 400,000 distinct CDR3 sequences, 31% of which are singletons. As to this clonotype: Its target is not known.

This TCR was recovered from a human donor in good health (CMV status not recorded). Some clones in this sample may be carry-over from other donors' samples. What was sequenced was PBMCs.

CDR3 protein: CASSAGAGELFF. CDR3 nucleotide sequence: TGTGCCAGCAGCGCCGGGGCCGGGGAGCTGTTTTTT. The chain couples TRBV11-3 to TRBJ2-2; D might be TRBD2 (5 bases). Germline V gene sequence: CDR1 SGHNT, CDR2 YENEEA. The length of the CDR3 is 12 residues. V was cut by 5 bases and J by 6 bases, with 7 bases left in between.